This T cell receptor (beta chain) was sequenced in a study of T cells in severe cutaneous drug reactions. Study-wide context: Patients were recruited from Taiwan, Thailand and Europe between about 2010 and 2019.

Libraries were made by iRepertoire multiplex PCR with TCR subtype-specific primers for bulk and single-cell sequencing. Reprocessing the multiplex PCR reads, TCRdb reports a single entry for every CDR3 protein and omits DNA. The sample has some 9,900 distinct CDR3 sequences. Sequenced patients had Stevens-Johnson syndrome or toxic epidermal necrolysis caused by carbamazepine. The sequence derives from a human donor with Stevens-Johnson syndrome, a severe cutaneous drug reaction. Sequenced sample: cells from a skin blister.

CDR3: CSAIAGGTDTQYF. This chain uses TRBV20-1 with TRBJ2-3; the TCRdb D gene call, TRBD2, has no DNA to confirm it. Germline CDR1 and CDR2: DFQATT and SNEGSKA (reference sequence). The length of the CDR3 is 13 residues.